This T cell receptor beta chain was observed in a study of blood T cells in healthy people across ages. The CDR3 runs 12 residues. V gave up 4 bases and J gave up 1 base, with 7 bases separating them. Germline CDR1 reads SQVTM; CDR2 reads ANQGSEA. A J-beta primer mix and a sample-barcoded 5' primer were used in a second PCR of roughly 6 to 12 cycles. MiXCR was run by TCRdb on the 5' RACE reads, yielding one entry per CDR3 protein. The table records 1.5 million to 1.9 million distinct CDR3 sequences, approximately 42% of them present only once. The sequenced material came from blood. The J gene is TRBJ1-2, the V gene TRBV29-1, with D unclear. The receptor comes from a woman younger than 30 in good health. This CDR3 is CSVGLHNYGYTF. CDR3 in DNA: TGCAGCGTTGGTCTACATAACTATGGCTACACCTTC.